The present entry profiles one T cell receptor (beta chain) with its context. This sample stems from a study of shared clonotypes between healthy human individuals. TCRdb's table, derived via immunoSEQ multiplex PCR, lists solely in-frame clones and lacks some. The table includes 190,000 or so clones, 66% detected once. What was sequenced was memory CD4+ T cells sorted from blood. This sample's subset: CD45RA-negative fraction. The TCR comes from a man aged 25-40 years in good health.

The CDR3 is CASSLPAYNEQFF. The CDR3 nucleotides read TGTGCCAGCAGTTTGCCAGCTTACAATGAGCAGTTCTTC. The V and J genes are TRBV28 and TRBJ2-1; D gene uncertain. The germline gives CDR1 MDHEN, CDR2 SYDVKM. V lost 3 bases and J 4 bases, leaving 7 bases between the germline ends. The CDR3 is 13 amino acids.